One sample yielded the 14 T cell receptor beta chains listed below, sequenced in a study of cytomegalovirus exposure and HLA in healthy donors. PCR employed 60 Vbeta and 13 Jbeta primers. The data were produced by immunoSEQ multiplex PCR, yet TCRdb's version contains in-frame clones alone and is incomplete. There are 150,000 or so clones in the sample; 64% occur only once, and over 2.5% lies in the top ten. Sequenced input: PBMCs. Receptor source: a woman aged 25-40 years in good health and CMV-seropositive.

The gene calls are TRBV6-5 and TRBJ2-1; 7 nucleotides agree with TRBD1. V shed 0 bases, J shed 8 bases, and the junction held 7 bases outside the gene matches. This CDR3 has 15 residues. CDR1 is MNHEY, CDR2 SVGAGI, per germline. CDR3 residues: CASSYSGTAPDEQFF. In DNA, the CDR3 is TGTGCCAGCAGTTACTCGGGGACAGCGCCGGATGAGCAGTTCTTC.

The J gene is TRBJ2-2, the V gene TRBV18; the match to TRBD1 covers 10 bases. The CDR3 has 16 residues. Trimming took 4 bases from V and 7 from J; bases not matched to a gene: 9. CDR1 KGHSH and CDR2 LQKENI come from the germline V gene. Here the CDR3 reads CASSRNRDRGIGELFF. The CDR3 DNA follows: TGTGCCAGCTCACGAAACCGGGACAGGGGTATCGGGGAGCTGTTTTTT. The variable domain in full, with the rest retrieved from reference TRBV18 and TRBJ2-2, is NAGVMQNPRHLVRRRGQEARLRCSPMKGHSHVYWYRQLPEEGLKFMVYLQKENIIDESGMPKERFSAEFPKEGPSILRIQQVVRGDSAAYFCASSRNRDRGIGELFFGEGSRLTVL.

This chain joins TRBV10-3 and TRBJ2-7, with D possibly matching TRBD2 (5 bases). Deletions cut 8 bases from V and 0 bases from J, with 14 bases between. The CDR3 length is 14 residues. Germline V lookup: CDR1 ENHRY, CDR2 SYGVKD. CDR3 in amino acids: CAIGGAVYSYEQYF. The CDR3 DNA follows: TGTGCCATCGGCGGAGCGGTCTACTCCTACGAGCAGTACTTC.

This clone turned up a few times. The chain has TRBV11-2 and TRBJ1-2; 11 bases match TRBD1. The CDR3 has 15 residues. From germline, CDR1 is SGHAT and CDR2 FQNNGV. The V segment lost 0 bases and the J segment 7 bases; nucleotides outside the gene matches: 4. CDR3 loop: CASSLEPGQGGGYTF. The DNA for the CDR3 is TGTGCCAGCAGCTTAGAGCCGGGACAGGGGGGTGGCTACACCTTC.

This clone was observed a few times. J is TRBJ2-3 and V is TRBV6-5; D is unclear. This CDR3 region has 12 residues. Germline CDR1 is MNHEY and CDR2 is SVGAGI. V lost 4 bases to trimming and J lost 6 bases, with 8 bases between them. The CDR3 sequence is CASSSGGDTQYF. CDR3 coding DNA: TGTGCCAGCAGTTCGGGTGGGGATACGCAGTATTTT.

V and J are TRBV11-1 and TRBJ1-1; a weak D match, TRBD1 (5 bases). The ends were cut back, 7 bases at V and 1 base at J, with 13 bases in the middle. There are 14 residues in the CDR3. The V gene's germline CDR1 is SGHAT and CDR2 FQDESV (reference sequence). In nucleotides, the CDR3 is TGTGCCAGCAATGCTTGGGGGGGGAACACTGAAGCTTTCTTT. This translates into CASNAWGGNTEAFF.

This clone was detected only once. The rearrangement links TRBV5-1 to TRBJ1-2, with TRBD1 as a possible D gene (6 bases). The CDR3 covers 13 residues. V dropped 2 bases and J dropped 6 bases, with 11 bases sitting between them. CDR1 SGHRS and CDR2 YFSETQ come from the germline V gene. The CDR3 sequence: CASSLRNRDGYTF. The CDR3 bases are TGCGCCAGCAGCTTAAGGAACAGGGATGGCTACACCTTC.

The genes are TRBV7-6 and TRBJ2-3; TRBD2 is a possible D gene (6 bases). This CDR3 is 14 amino acids long. V was shortened by 2 bases and J by 3 bases, with 9 bases between the two germline ends. Per the germline V gene, CDR1 is SGHVS and CDR2 is FNYEAQ. DNA for the CDR3: TGTGCCAGCAGCTTATCCGGGAGTACAGATACGCAGTATTTT. Its translation: CASSLSGSTDTQYF.

This chain links TRBV28 with TRBJ2-7, with 13 bases fitting TRBD2. V shed 6 bases and J 3 bases; nucleotides not matched to a gene: 8. CDR1 MDHEN and CDR2 SYDVKM come from the germline V gene. The CDR3 runs to 16 residues. CDR3 protein: CASSETSGGINYEQYF. For the CDR3, the DNA is TGTGCCAGCAGCGAGACTAGCGGGGGGATAAACTACGAGCAGTACTTC.

This clone was found a few times. The V and J genes are TRBV30 and TRBJ1-5, with D tentatively TRBD1 (5 bases). Trimming shortened V by 0 bases and J by 1 base, and 13 bases separated the two germline ends. Germline V gene data show CDR1 as GTSNPN and CDR2 as SVGIG (reference sequence). The length of the CDR3 is 16 residues. The CDR3 nucleotides read TGTGCCTGGAGTGTACTAGGCCGGGGGAGCAATCAGCCCCAGCATTTT. Its translation is CAWSVLGRGSNQPQHF.

The gene calls are TRBV5-6 and TRBJ2-3; possible D gene TRBD2, 6 bases. The CDR3 length is 14 residues. Trimming left V 6 bases short and J 0 bases short, with 11 bases between. Looked up from germline, CDR1 is SGHDT and CDR2 is YYEEEE. CDR3 nucleotides: TGTGCCAGCACACGGAGGGGTAGCACAGATACGCAGTATTTT. Protein product: CASTRRGSTDTQYF.

The chain combines TRBV5-1 with TRBJ1-1, with TRBD1 as a possible D gene (6 bases). The V gene lost 4 bases and the J gene lost 5 bases, with 15 bases spanning the gap. The germline CDR1 and CDR2 sequences are SGHRS and YFSETQ. This CDR3 has 14 amino acids. CDR3 bases: TGCGCCAGCAGCCCGGGCCCTCAGGGGACTGAAGCTTTCTTT. As protein: CASSPGPQGTEAFF. Drawing the rest from reference TRBV5-1 and TRBJ1-1, the complete variable domain is KAGVTQTPRYLIKTRGQQVTLSCSPISGHRSVSWYQQTPGQGLQFLFEYFSETQRNKGNFPGRFSGRQFSNSRSEMNVSTLELGDSALYLCASSPGPQGTEAFFGQGTRLTVV.

This chain joins TRBV5-1 and TRBJ1-6, with 7 bases fitting TRBD1. This CDR3 has 17 amino acids. Trimming cost V 4 bases and J 0 bases; bases outside gene matches: 7. CDR1 is SGHRS, CDR2 YFSETQ, per germline. The CDR3 region is CASSPGTASSYNSPLHF. The CDR3 DNA is TGCGCCAGCAGCCCAGGGACAGCCAGCTCCTATAATTCACCCCTCCACTTT.

With regard to this clone: A junction boundary mismatches the germline segment, possibly from a read error. The sample has other DNA sequences that encode this CDR3 too. The V and J genes are TRBV30 and TRBJ1-1; D unresolved. This CDR3 is built from 12 residues. The V gene's germline CDR1 is GTSNPN and CDR2 SVGIG (reference sequence). CDR3 sequence: CAWSRAGTEAFF. The CDR3 nucleotides read TGTGCTTGGAGTCGCGCGGGCACTGAAGCTTTCTTT.